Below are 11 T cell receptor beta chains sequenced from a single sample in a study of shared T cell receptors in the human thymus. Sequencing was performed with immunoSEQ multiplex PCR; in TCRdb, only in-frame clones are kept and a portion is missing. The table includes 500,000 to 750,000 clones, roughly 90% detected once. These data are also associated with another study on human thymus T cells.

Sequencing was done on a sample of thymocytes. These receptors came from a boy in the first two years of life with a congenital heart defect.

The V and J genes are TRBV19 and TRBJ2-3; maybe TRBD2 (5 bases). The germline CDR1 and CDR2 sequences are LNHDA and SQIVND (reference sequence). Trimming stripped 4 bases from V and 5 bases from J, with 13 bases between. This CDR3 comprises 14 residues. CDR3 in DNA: TGTGCCAGTAGTAGGCTAGCAAGAGGAGATACGCAGTATTTT. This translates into CASSRLARGDTQYF.

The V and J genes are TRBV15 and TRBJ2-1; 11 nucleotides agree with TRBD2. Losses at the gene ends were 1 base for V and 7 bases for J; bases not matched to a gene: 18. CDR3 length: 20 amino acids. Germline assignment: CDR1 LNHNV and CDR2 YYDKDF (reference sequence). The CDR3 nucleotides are TGTGCCACCAGCAGAGGAGGGGCTAAAAGAGGGACTAGCGGCAATAATGAGCAGTTCTTC. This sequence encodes CATSRGGAKRGTSGNNEQFF.

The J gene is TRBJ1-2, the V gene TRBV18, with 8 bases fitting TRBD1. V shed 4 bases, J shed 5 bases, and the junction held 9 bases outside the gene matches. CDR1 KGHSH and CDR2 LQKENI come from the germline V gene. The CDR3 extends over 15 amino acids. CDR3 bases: TGTGCCAGCTCACTCTCCGAGACAGGGGTATATGGCTACACCTTC. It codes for CASSLSETGVYGYTF.

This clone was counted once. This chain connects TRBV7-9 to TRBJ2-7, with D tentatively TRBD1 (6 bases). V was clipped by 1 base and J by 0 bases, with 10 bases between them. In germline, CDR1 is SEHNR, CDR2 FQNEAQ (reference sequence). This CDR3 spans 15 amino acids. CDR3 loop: CASSLEGVGSYEQYF. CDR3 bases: TGTGCCAGCAGCTTAGAGGGGGTCGGCTCCTACGAGCAGTACTTC.

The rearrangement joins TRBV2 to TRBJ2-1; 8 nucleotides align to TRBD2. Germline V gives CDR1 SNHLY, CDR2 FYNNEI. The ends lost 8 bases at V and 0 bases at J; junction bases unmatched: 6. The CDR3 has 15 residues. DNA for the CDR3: TGTGCCAGCCTCTCCGGACTAGCCTCCTACAATGAGCAGTTCTTC. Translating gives CASLSGLASYNEQFF.

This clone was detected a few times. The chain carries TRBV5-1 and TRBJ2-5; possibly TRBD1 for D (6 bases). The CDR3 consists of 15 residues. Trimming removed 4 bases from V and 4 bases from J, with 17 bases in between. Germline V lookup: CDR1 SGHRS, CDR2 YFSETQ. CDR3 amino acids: CASSPTGYVGETQYF. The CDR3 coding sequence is TGCGCCAGCAGCCCGACAGGATACGTGGGAGAGACCCAGTACTTC.

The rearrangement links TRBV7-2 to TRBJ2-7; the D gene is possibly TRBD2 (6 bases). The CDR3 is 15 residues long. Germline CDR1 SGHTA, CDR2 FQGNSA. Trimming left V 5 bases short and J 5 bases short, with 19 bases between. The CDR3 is CASSPNYRGIDEQYF. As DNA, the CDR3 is TGTGCCAGCAGCCCCAACTACCGCGGGATCGACGAGCAGTACTTC.

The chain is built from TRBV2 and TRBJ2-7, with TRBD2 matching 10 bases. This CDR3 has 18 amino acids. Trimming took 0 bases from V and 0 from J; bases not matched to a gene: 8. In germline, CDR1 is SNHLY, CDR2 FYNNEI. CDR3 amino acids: CASSEAQGLATLSYEQYF. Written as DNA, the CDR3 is TGTGCCAGCAGTGAAGCGCAGGGACTAGCGACCCTCTCCTACGAGCAGTACTTC.

For the CDR3, the DNA is TGTGCCAGCAGCTCGCCTAGCGGGAGGAGGGCAGATACGCAGTATTTT. Translating it yields CASSSPSGRRADTQYF. The rearrangement joins TRBV7-2 to TRBJ2-3; 11 nucleotides line up with TRBD2. V trimming: 4 bases; J trimming: 4 bases; junction bases outside the gene matches: 7. This CDR3 region has 16 residues. Germline loops: CDR1 SGHTA, CDR2 FQGNSA.

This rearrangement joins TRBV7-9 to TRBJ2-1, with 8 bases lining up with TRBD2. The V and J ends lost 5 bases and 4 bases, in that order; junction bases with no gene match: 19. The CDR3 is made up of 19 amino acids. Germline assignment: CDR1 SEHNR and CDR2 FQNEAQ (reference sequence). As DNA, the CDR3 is TGTGCCAGCAGCCCCCCACGTAGCGGGATGAAAGCCCGATACAATGAGCAGTTCTTC. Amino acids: CASSPPRSGMKARYNEQFF. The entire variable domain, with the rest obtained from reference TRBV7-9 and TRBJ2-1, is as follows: DTGVSQNPRHKITKRGQNVTFRCDPISEHNRLYWYRQTLGQGPEFLTYFQNEAQLEKSRLLSDRFSAERPKGSFSTLEIQRTEQGDSAMYLCASSPPRSGMKARYNEQFFGPGTRLTVL.

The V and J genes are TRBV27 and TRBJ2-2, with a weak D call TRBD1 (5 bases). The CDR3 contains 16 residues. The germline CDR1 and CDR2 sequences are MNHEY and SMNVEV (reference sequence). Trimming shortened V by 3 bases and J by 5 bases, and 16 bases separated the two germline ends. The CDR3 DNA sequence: TGTGCCAGCAGTTTTGGGGCCGGCGAGACAACCGGGGAGCTGTTTTTT. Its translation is CASSFGAGETTGELFF.